This entry concerns a single TCR beta chain. Per the original methods: The authors estimated nucleated cell counts from reference gene primer amplification. TCRdb keeps only in-frame clones here, not all; method: immunoSEQ multiplex PCR. V, J and clone size are those of that table, while D and trimming were read from the DNA. Counted here are more than 300,000 clones, 90% occurring once; the ten biggest clones make up approximately 0.98%. Germline V gene lookup returns CDR1 SEHNR and CDR2 FQNEAQ (reference sequence). The CDR3 consists of 14 residues. The V end lost 4 bases, the J end lost 7 bases, and 16 bases lay between the germline ends. The sample comes from a study of blood T cell repertoires in COVID-19. At the level of the study: T cells, B-cell-depleted T cells, or PBMCs provided the cDNA or gDNA that served as material.

Patients of the Seattle cohort, enrolled during active infection, were followed longitudinally. The V call is TRBV7-9, the J call TRBJ1-1, with D maybe TRBD1 (5 bases). This TCR was recovered from a woman in her forties with COVID-19, enrolled during active disease. The sample was peripheral blood. The chain's CDR3 is CASSSRGGTFEAFF. The CDR3 DNA follows: TGTGCCAGCAGCTCCCGGGGAGGGACCTTTGAAGCTTTCTTT.